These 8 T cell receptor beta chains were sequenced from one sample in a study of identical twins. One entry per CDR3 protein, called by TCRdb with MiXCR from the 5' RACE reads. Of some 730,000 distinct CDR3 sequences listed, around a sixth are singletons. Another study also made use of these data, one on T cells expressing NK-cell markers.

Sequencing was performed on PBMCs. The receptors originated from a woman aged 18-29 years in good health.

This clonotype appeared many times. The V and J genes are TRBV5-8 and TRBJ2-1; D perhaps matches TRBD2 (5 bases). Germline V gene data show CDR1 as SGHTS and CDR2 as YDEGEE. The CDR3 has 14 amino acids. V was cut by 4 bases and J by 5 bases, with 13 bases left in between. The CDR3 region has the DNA TGTGCCAGCAGCCCCCGGACGGGGAACAATGAGCAGTTCTTC. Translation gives CASSPRTGNNEQFF.

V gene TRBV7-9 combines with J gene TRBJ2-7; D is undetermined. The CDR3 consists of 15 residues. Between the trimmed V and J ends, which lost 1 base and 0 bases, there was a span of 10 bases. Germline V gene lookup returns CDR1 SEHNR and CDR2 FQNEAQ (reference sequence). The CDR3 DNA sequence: TGTGCCAGCAGCTTAGAGGCCGCAACCTCCTACGAGCAGTACTTC. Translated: CASSLEAATSYEQYF.

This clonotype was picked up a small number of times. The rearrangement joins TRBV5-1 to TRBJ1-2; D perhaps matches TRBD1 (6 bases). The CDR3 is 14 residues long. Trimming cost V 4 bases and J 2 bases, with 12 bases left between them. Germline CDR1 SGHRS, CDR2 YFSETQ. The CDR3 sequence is CASSILGQNYGYTF. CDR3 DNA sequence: TGCGCCAGCAGCATCTTAGGACAGAACTATGGCTACACCTTC.

In DNA form, the CDR3 reads TGTGCCACCTCGCCGGGACAGGGGGGCGCAGATACGCAGTATTTT. Translation gives CATSPGQGGADTQYF. The chain has TRBV7-9 and TRBJ2-3; 11 bases agree with TRBD1. V lost 10 bases, J lost 4 bases, and 10 bases stayed unmatched. Per the germline V gene, CDR1 is SEHNR and CDR2 is FQNEAQ (reference sequence). The CDR3 totals 15 residues.

CDR3 in DNA: TGCAGTGCTAGACGGCTAGCGGGAGGCCCGGAGGAAGAGACCCAGTACTTC. Protein sequence: CSARRLAGGPEEETQYF. The J gene is TRBJ2-5, the V gene TRBV20-1; 11 nucleotides agree with TRBD2. The J segment lost 3 bases and the V segment lost 2 bases, leaving 11 bases of the junction unmatched. Germline V gene data show CDR1 as DFQATT and CDR2 as SNEGSKA (reference sequence). This CDR3 has 17 residues.

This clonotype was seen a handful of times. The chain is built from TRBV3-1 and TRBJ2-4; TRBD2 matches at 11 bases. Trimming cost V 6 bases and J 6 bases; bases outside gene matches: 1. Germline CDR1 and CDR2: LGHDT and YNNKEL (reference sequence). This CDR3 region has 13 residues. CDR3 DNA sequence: TGTGCCAGCAGACTAGCGGGAGTAAACATTCAGTACTTC. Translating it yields CASRLAGVNIQYF.

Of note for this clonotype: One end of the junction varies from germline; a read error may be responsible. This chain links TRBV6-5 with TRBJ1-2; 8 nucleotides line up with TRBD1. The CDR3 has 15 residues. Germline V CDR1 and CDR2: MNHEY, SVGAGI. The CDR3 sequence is CASSYAGSPGQATPF. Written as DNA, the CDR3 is TGTGCCAGCAGTTACGCTGGATCCCCGGGACAGGCAACTCCATTC.

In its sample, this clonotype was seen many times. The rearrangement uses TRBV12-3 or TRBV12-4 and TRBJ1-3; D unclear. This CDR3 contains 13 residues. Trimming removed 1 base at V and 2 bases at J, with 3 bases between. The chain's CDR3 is CASSLGPGNTIYF. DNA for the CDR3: TGTGCCAGCAGTTTAGGGCCTGGAAACACCATATATTTT.